This T cell receptor (beta chain) emerged from a study of shared T cell receptors in the human thymus. Some clones are missing from TCRdb's copy, which holds only in-frame ones; the method was immunoSEQ multiplex PCR. In the table there are about 710,000 clones, more than 70% of which are singletons. The CDR3 contains 14 residues. Unmatched junction bases numbered 9, after V lost 6 bases and J lost 6 bases. Germline V lookup: CDR1 MNHEY, CDR2 SVGAGI. These sequences were also reported in another study, on human thymus T cells. Turning to that study: The donor group consisted of healthy Finnish infants who were having corrective surgery for congenital heart defects. Thymic tissue was derived from resections collected during corrective heart surgery. Gene usage for V and J segments appeared biased in thymic and blood repertoires. Unrelated individuals were reported by related research to share highly overlapping thymic repertoires.

The sequenced material came from thymocytes. The sequence was collected from a boy under two years old with a congenital heart defect. V and J are TRBV6-5 and TRBJ2-7; 9 positions agree with TRBD1. This CDR3 is CASSNDRGTAEQYF. DNA for the CDR3: TGTGCCAGCAGCAATGACAGGGGGACTGCCGAGCAGTACTTC.